This is a list of T cell receptor beta chains from one sample in a study of T cell responses to AZD1222 COVID-19 vaccine. Repertoires were generated with immunoSEQ multiplex PCR, while TCRdb's copy carries only in-frame clones and drops some. The sample carries 100,000 to 150,000 clones, around 83% recorded once. The material was peripheral blood, obtained 28 days after the second AZD1222 dose. Every receptor here comes from an adult who received the AZD1222 COVID-19 vaccine. CDR3s include the opening cysteine and the closing phenylalanine or tryptophan. The D gene is left open where the match is weak. Size is omitted from some rows. Given values are once, few, many or a class for expanded clones.

-	TRBV6-5	-	TRBJ2-1	TGTGCCAGCACCCGCGGGACTTCCTACAATGAGCAGTTCTTC	CASTRGTSYNEQFF
-	TRBV6-5	-	TRBJ1-5	TGTGCCAGCAGTTATAATTGGGATGGGAATCAGCCCCAGCATTTT	CASSYNWDGNQPQHF
TRBD1	TRBV28	-	TRBJ1-1	TGTGCCAGCAGTCTTAGGGGGCTTGAAGCTTTCTTT	CASSLRGLEAFF
-	TRBV25-1	-	TRBJ2-7	TGTGCCAGCAGTGACGGGCAGAAGCAGGGTGGCGAGCAGTACTTC	CASSDGQKQGGEQYF
TRBD1	TRBV14	-	TRBJ2-2	TGTGCCAGCAGCCAAGGATTTAGGCAGGGGGCACCGAACACCGGGGAGCTGTTTTTT	CASSQGFRQGAPNTGELFF
-	TRBV7-8	-	TRBJ2-7	TGTGCCAGCAGCTCCCAGGGGAACGAGCAGTACTTC	CASSSQGNEQYF
-	TRBV29-1	-	TRBJ2-7	TGCAGCGCCGGCGACCAGGGTCCCGAGCAGTACTTC	CSAGDQGPEQYF
-	TRBV4-2	-	TRBJ1-2	TGTGCCAGCAGCCAAGGAGGGATCGGTGGCTACACCTTC	CASSQGGIGGYTF
TRBD1	TRBV6-5	-	TRBJ1-2	TGTGCCAGCAGTCACAGGACAGGAGAATATGGCTACACCTTC	CASSHRTGEYGYTF
-	TRBV20-1	-	TRBJ2-5	TGCAGTGCTAGTCGGTCAGGGTGGGAGACCCAGTACTTC	CSASRSGWETQYF
TRBD1	TRBV30	-	TRBJ1-3	TGTGCCTGGAGTGTAGGGACAGGGTTGCAGGCGGGAAACACCATATATTTT	CAWSVGTGLQAGNTIYF
-	TRBV12-3/TRBV12-4	-	TRBJ1-5	TGTGCCAGCAGCACGGAGGGACAGCCCCAGCATTTT	CASSTEGQPQHF
-	TRBV28	-	TRBJ1-3	TGTGCCAGCAGTGAAGGAAACACCATATATTTT	CASSEGNTIYF
TRBD2	TRBV7-2	once	TRBJ2-7	TGTGCCAGCAGCCCAACTAGCGGCGGCGTCCACGAGCAGTACTTC	CASSPTSGGVHEQYF
-	TRBV5-4	-	TRBJ2-5	TGTGCCAGCAGCCCTGGGACTTTCAGGGAGACCCAGTACTTC	CASSPGTFRETQYF
-	TRBV4-2	-	TRBJ1-4	TGTGCCAGCAGCCAAGACTCGGCTGAAAAACTGTTTTTT	CASSQDSAEKLFF
-	TRBV6-5	-	TRBJ1-6	TGTGCCAGCAGGTACAGGGAGAAAGGTTCACCCCTCCACTTT	CASRYREKGSPLHF
-	TRBV5-1	-	TRBJ1-2	TGCGCCAGCAGCTTGGTCCCGGGAGACTATGGCTACACCTTC	CASSLVPGDYGYTF
-	TRBV27	-	TRBJ1-6	TGTGCCAGCAGACCACCCCCAGTCAATTCACCCCTCCACTTT	CASRPPPVNSPLHF
-	TRBV7-2	-	TRBJ2-1	TGTGCCAGCAGGCGAATGGGGGACTCCGACAATGAGCAGTTCTTC	CASRRMGDSDNEQFF